The clone carrying this TCR beta chain came up many times. Its antigen is currently unknown. Unique molecular identifiers tagged the TCRbeta library. In TCRdb, the PCR reads were re-called with MiXCR into one record per CDR3 protein. The sample carries fewer than 1 million distinct CDR3 sequences, about 15% recorded once. The CDR3 sequence is 15 residues long. V lost 0 bases and J 2 bases, leaving 8 bases between the germline ends. Germline-derived CDR1 and CDR2 are MNHEY and SVGAGI. The sample belongs to a study of T-cell reconstitution after alpha-beta-depleted transplantation in children. Study observations and caveats: It was reported that alpha-beta T cells came from several hundred expanded graft clones (about two months after transplant). The main origin of T-cell counts and diversity one year after transplant was newly produced T cells.

The specimen comprised PBMCs, mostly from graft donor cells, sampled 360 days after TCRalphabeta/CD19-depleted stem cell transplant. V usage is TRBV6-5 and J usage is TRBJ2-1; D uncertain. This receptor was taken from a male patient younger than 18 who had a stem cell transplant for acute lymphoblastic leukemia, so the T cells may come from the graft donor. In DNA, the CDR3 is TGTGCCAGCAGTTACTCCGACGGAACCTACAATGAGCAGTTCTTC. Its translation: CASSYSDGTYNEQFF.